The 19 T cell receptor beta chains listed next were all sequenced from one sample in a study of human T cells and chemical hapten exposure. TCRdb re-called the RACE reads with MiXCR, one entry per CDR3 protein. The sample consists of approximately 260,000 distinct CDR3 sequences, approximately 7.5% of them appearing once. The time point: pre-sensitization, week 0. Treatment denoted: therapeutic diphenylcyclopropenone sensitization with weekly scalp DPC. The sample in question was whole blood, obtained in connection with sensitization to the hapten diphenylcyclopropenone (DPC). The receptor set was obtained from a man younger than 35 with alopecia areata. Some clones in this sample may be carry-over from other donors' samples.

This clonotype was seen more than once but under ten times. The chain couples TRBV25-1 to TRBJ2-5; no clear D gene. V shed 8 bases and J shed 0 bases, with 10 bases lying between them. Germline CDR1 is MGHDK and CDR2 is SYGVNS. The CDR3 length is 13 residues. CDR3 bases: TGTGCCAGCTGTCCGCCCAACCAAGAGACCCAGTACTTC. Translated: CASCPPNQETQYF.

This clonotype has ten or more counts. The chain recombines TRBV28 with TRBJ1-4; 7 nucleotides align to TRBD1. Germline V gene lookup returns CDR1 MDHEN and CDR2 SYDVKM. This CDR3 comprises 15 residues. Trimming took 7 bases from V and 5 from J; bases not matched to a gene: 10. For the CDR3, the DNA is TGTGCCAGCACCTTTAAGGGGGCGCCAAATGAAAAACTGTTTTTT. Translation gives CASTFKGAPNEKLFF.

V is TRBV4-1 and J is TRBJ2-3, with 7 bases fitting TRBD2. Germline CDR1 reads MGHRA; CDR2 reads YSYEKL. The CDR3 is made up of 16 amino acids. J gave up 3 bases and V 0 bases, and 6 bases lay outside the gene matches. CDR3 residues: CASSQEGRGWTDTQYF. CDR3 in DNA: TGCGCCAGCAGCCAAGAAGGGCGGGGGTGGACAGATACGCAGTATTTT.

This clonotype came up a few times. The V and J genes are TRBV7-2 and TRBJ2-5; 8 bases are shared with TRBD1. In germline, CDR1 is SGHTA, CDR2 FQGNSA. With V trimmed by 4 bases and J by 5 bases, 6 bases remained unmatched. This CDR3 has 14 residues. As DNA, the CDR3 is TGTGCCAGCAGCTCAACGGACAGGGCTGAGACCCAGTACTTC. It codes for CASSSTDRAETQYF.

The chain joins TRBV7-2 to TRBJ2-3; a possible D gene is TRBD1 (7 bases). V lost 5 bases and J 9 bases, leaving 15 bases between the germline ends. The CDR3 spans 13 residues. Germline V gene lookup returns CDR1 SGHTA and CDR2 FQGNSA. The CDR3 DNA reads TGTGCCAGCAGCGCATTTTCAGGGGGGACGCAGTATTTT. Encoded protein: CASSAFSGGTQYF.

The chain couples TRBV4-3 to TRBJ1-1; no clear D. This CDR3 is 15 amino acids long. Germline V gene sequence: CDR1 LGHNA, CDR2 YSLEER. V lost 0 bases and J lost 6, with 14 bases in between. CDR3 DNA: TGCGCCAGCAGCCAAGATAGATATAGGGAATCTGAAGCTTTCTTT. It specifies CASSQDRYRESEAFF.

The chain links TRBV18 to TRBJ2-7; 9 nucleotides align to TRBD1. After removal of 2 bases from V and 2 bases from J, the junction contained 4 bases not matched to a gene. The CDR3 contains 15 residues. Germline V gives CDR1 KGHSH, CDR2 LQKENI. CDR3 in amino acids: CASSPRTGDPYEQYV. CDR3 DNA sequence: TGTGCCAGCTCACCAAGGACAGGGGACCCCTACGAGCAGTACGTC.

V and J are TRBV6-2 or TRBV6-3 and TRBJ2-3; D perhaps matches TRBD1 (5 bases). Trimming pared 3 bases from V and 0 bases from J, leaving 13 bases between. There are 16 residues in the CDR3. Germline V CDR1 and CDR2: MNHEY, SVGEGT. CDR3 residues: CASSYSQGPSTDTQYF. CDR3 sequence (DNA): TGTGCCAGCAGTTATAGCCAGGGTCCTAGCACAGATACGCAGTATTTT.

On this clonotype itself: This may be a read error: a much more frequent sequence differs by one nucleotide. The final CDR3 position lacks the conserved phenylalanine or tryptophan, pointing to a likely read error. V is TRBV29-1 and J is TRBJ1-1; a weak D match, TRBD1 (5 bases). The CDR3 totals 13 residues. Germline values: CDR1 SQVTM, CDR2 ANQGSEA. V was shortened by 3 bases and J by 9 bases, with 17 bases between the two germline ends. The CDR3 DNA follows: TGCAGCGTTGAGGGGACCGATTTACCTCAAGCTTTCCTT. Residues: CSVEGTDLPQAFL.

This clonotype has ten or more counts. The rearrangement links TRBV24-1 to TRBJ2-2, with D possibly matching TRBD2 (6 bases). The germline gives CDR1 KGHDR, CDR2 SFDVKD. The CDR3 runs to 18 residues. The ends were cut back, 9 bases at V and 0 bases at J, with 22 bases in the middle. CDR3: CATDKGGTGPSNTGELFF. The CDR3 nucleotides read TGTGCCACCGACAAAGGAGGGACCGGGCCCTCGAACACCGGGGAGCTGTTTTTT.

This chain connects TRBV3-1 to TRBJ2-2; TRBD2 aligns across 12 bases. Germline V gene lookup returns CDR1 LGHDT and CDR2 YNNKEL (reference sequence). J lost 2 bases, V lost 3 bases, and 7 bases had no gene match. The CDR3 totals 18 residues. The CDR3 loop is CASSHGLAGPVNTGELFF. CDR3 coding DNA: TGTGCCAGCAGCCACGGACTAGCGGGGCCGGTTAACACCGGGGAGCTGTTTTTT.

As DNA, the CDR3 is TGTGCCAGCAAGGGGGGGGCAGAGACCCAGTACTTC. It encodes CASKGGAETQYF. This chain links TRBV6-6 with TRBJ2-5, with a weak D call TRBD2 (7 bases). The CDR3 contains 12 residues. The germline V gene has CDR1 MNHNY and CDR2 SVGAGI (reference sequence). V was pared by 7 bases and J by 4 bases, with 10 bases between.

The V call is TRBV12-3 or TRBV12-4, the J call TRBJ2-5, with D hard to call. The CDR3 spans 14 residues. The V end was cut by 4 bases, the J end by 1 base, with 10 bases between. The CDR3 bases are TGTGCCAGCAGTTCCGGACGGTTCCAAGAGACCCAGTACTTC. Its protein is CASSSGRFQETQYF.

In this sample, this clonotype turned up a few times. The V and J genes are TRBV27 and TRBJ1-2; the match to TRBD1 covers 7 bases. The CDR3 consists of 15 residues. V trimming: 6 bases; J trimming: 4 bases; junction bases outside the gene matches: 11. Germline V gene sequence: CDR1 MNHEY, CDR2 SMNVEV (reference sequence). Here the CDR3 DNA reads TGTGCCAGCAGCCCCTCCCCACAGGGGAGCTATGGCTACACCTTC. This codes for CASSPSPQGSYGYTF.

The gene calls are TRBV27 and TRBJ2-1, with no clear D. Germline-derived CDR1 and CDR2 are MNHEY and SMNVEV (reference sequence). Trimming removed 5 bases at V and 4 bases at J, with 12 bases between. The length of the CDR3 is 14 residues. CDR3 region: CASSPLLRYNEQFF. In nucleotides, the CDR3 is TGTGCCAGCAGTCCCCTGCTCCGTTACAATGAGCAGTTCTTC.

At least ten counts were recorded for this clonotype. The V call is TRBV7-2, the J call TRBJ1-1; D is undetermined. Germline loops: CDR1 SGHTA, CDR2 FQGNSA. V lost 4 bases and J 1 base, leaving 10 bases between the germline ends. The CDR3 length is 14 residues. CDR3 residues: CASSSRTRNTEAFF. CDR3 nucleotides: TGTGCCAGCAGCTCACGGACCCGGAACACTGAAGCTTTCTTT.

The V gene is TRBV20-1, the J gene TRBJ1-5; 8 bases map to TRBD1. The V gene's germline CDR1 is DFQATT and CDR2 SNEGSKA (reference sequence). Trimming took 0 bases from V and 7 from J; bases not matched to a gene: 5. CDR3 length: 14 amino acids. Here the CDR3 reads CSAREDREQQPQHF. The CDR3 nucleotides read TGCAGTGCTAGAGAGGACAGGGAGCAGCAGCCCCAGCATTTT.

This clonotype came up many times. The chain is built from TRBV5-1 and TRBJ1-4; no clear D. The CDR3 length is 16 residues. Germline V gives CDR1 SGHRS, CDR2 YFSETQ. Trimming removed 4 bases from V and 3 bases from J, with 16 bases in between. The CDR3 DNA reads TGCGCCAGCAGCCCTCGGGGTGCGGACGCTAATGAAAAACTGTTTTTT. Its translation is CASSPRGADANEKLFF.

This clonotype has more than one count but fewer than ten. The chain carries TRBV20-1 and TRBJ1-1; 7 positions agree with TRBD1. Germline CDR1 reads DFQATT; CDR2 reads SNEGSKA (reference sequence). V shed 5 bases, J shed 0 bases, and the junction held 3 bases outside the gene matches. The length of the CDR3 is 13 residues. Here the CDR3 DNA reads TGCAGTGCTTCCAGGGGGGTGAACACTGAAGCTTTCTTT. Its protein product is CSASRGVNTEAFF.